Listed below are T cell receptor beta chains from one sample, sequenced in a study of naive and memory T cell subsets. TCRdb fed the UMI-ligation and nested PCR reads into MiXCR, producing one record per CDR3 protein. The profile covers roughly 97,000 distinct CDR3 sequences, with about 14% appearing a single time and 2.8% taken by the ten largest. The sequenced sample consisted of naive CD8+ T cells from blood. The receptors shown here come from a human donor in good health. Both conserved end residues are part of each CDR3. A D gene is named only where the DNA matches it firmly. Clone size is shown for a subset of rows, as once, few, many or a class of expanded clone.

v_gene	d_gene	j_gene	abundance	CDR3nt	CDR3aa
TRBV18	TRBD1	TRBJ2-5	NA	TGTGCCAGCTCACCACTAGTGACACAGGGGCAAGAGACCCAGTACTTC	CASSPLVTQGQETQYF
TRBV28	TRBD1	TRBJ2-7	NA	TGTGCCAGCAGCTATATACCGGGACAGGGGAACTACGAGCAGTACTTC	CASSYIPGQGNYEQYF
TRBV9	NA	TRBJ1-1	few	TGTGCCAGCAGCCCCAGTGGGGGGCACACTGAAGCTTTCTTT	CASSPSGGHTEAFF
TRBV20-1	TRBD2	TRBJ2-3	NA	TGCAGTGCTAGAGCCTATACGGACGCTAGCGGGAGGCGGACAGATACGCAGTATTTT	CSARAYTDASGRRTDTQYF
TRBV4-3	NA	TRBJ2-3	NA	TGCGCCAGCAGCCAAGACGTTTTCATCACAGATACGCAGTATTTT	CASSQDVFITDTQYF
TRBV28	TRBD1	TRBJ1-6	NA	TGTGCCAGCAGGCTCCTAGGGACAGGGTTGGCTAATAATTCACCCCTCCACTTT	CASRLLGTGLANNSPLHF
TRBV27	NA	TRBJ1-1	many	TGTGCCAGCAGTTCCCCAGGGTACGGCACTGAAGCTTTCTTT	CASSSPGYGTEAFF
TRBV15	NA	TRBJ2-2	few	TGTGCCACCAGCAGAGTCTCCCTGGGCACCGGGGAGCTGTTTTTT	CATSRVSLGTGELFF
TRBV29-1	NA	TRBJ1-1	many	TGCAGCGTTGAAAGGGGGGGGGACACTGAAGCTTTCTTT	CSVERGGDTEAFF
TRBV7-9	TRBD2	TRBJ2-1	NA	TGTGCCAGCAGCTTAGGATGGACTAGCGGATACAATGAGCAGTTCTTC	CASSLGWTSGYNEQFF
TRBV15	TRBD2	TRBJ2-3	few	TGTGCCACCAGCAGAGATTGGACGGGAGGTCCAGATACGCAGTATTTT	CATSRDWTGGPDTQYF
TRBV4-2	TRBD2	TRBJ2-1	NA	TGTGCCAGCAGCCAGACTAGCCCCGACACCTACAATGAGCAGTTCTTC	CASSQTSPDTYNEQFF
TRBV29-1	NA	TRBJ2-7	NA	TGCAGCGGGTTTTGGGGTTACGAGCAGTACTTC	CSGFWGYEQYF
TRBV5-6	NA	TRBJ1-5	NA	TGTGCCAGCAGCGAAACGAATCAGCCCCAGCATTTT	CASSETNQPQHF
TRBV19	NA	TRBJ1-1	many	TGTGCCAGTAGTATATATGAGGGGTTCGACACTGAAGCTTTCTTT	CASSIYEGFDTEAFF
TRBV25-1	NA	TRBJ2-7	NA	TGTGCCAGCAGTGAGGCCCTAAGCGAGGAGCAGTACTTC	CASSEALSEEQYF
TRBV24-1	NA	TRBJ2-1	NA	TGTGCCACCAGTGGCGGGTCCTACAATGAGCAGTTCTTC	CATSGGSYNEQFF
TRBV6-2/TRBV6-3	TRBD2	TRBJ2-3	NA	TGTGCCAGCAGTTACATCGGGGGGGCCGTAGATACGCAGTATTTT	CASSYIGGAVDTQYF
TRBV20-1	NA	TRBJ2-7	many	TGCAGTGCTATAATGTTGGGGGGCGTCAACAGCTACGAGCAGTACTTC	CSAIMLGGVNSYEQYF
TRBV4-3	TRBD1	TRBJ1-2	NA	TGCGCCAGCAGCCAATATGGACAGGGAGACCTCTATGGCTACACCTTC	CASSQYGQGDLYGYTF
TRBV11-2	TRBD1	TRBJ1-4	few	TGTGCCAGCAGCTTATATCGGGACAGGGGACGGTCTAGTTATGAAAAACTGTTTTTT	CASSLYRDRGRSSYEKLFF
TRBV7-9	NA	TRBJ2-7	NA	TGTGCCAGCAGAAGGGGAGGAGCCTACGAGCAGTACTTC	CASRRGGAYEQYF
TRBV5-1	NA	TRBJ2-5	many	TGCGCCAGCAGCTTGAGACCTATGGAGGTCGAGACCCAGTACTTC	CASSLRPMEVETQYF
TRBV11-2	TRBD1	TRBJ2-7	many	TGTGCCAGCAGCTCTATCAGGGGGTACGAGCAGTACTTC	CASSSIRGYEQYF
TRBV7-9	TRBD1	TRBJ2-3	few	TGTGCCAGCAGCCCTGATTCCGGGACAGGGCTCGCAGATACGCAGTATTTT	CASSPDSGTGLADTQYF
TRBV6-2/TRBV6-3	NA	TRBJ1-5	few	TGTGCCAGCAGTTACCCCCCGGGACTAGGGAGCAATCAGCCCCAGCATTTT	CASSYPPGLGSNQPQHF
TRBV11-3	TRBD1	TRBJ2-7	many	TGTGCCAGCAGCTCTGCGGGCCCGGGACAGACCTACGAGCAGTACTTC	CASSSAGPGQTYEQYF
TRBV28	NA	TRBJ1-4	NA	TGTGCCAGCAGTTTTTGGGGACAAACTAATGAAAAACTGTTTTTT	CASSFWGQTNEKLFF
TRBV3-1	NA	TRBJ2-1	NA	TGTGCCAGCAGCCCTCTGGCGAGCTCCTACAATGAGCAGTTCTTC	CASSPLASSYNEQFF
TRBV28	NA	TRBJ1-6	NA	TGTGCCAGCAGTTTACGAACAAACGAGTGGCATTCACCCCTCCACTTT	CASSLRTNEWHSPLHF
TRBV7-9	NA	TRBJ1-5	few	TGTGCCAGCAGCTTGACGGTGGGCAATCAGCCCCAGCATTTT	CASSLTVGNQPQHF
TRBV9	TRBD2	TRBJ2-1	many	TGTGCCAGCAGCGGCAGCGGGGGGGCTTACAATGAGCAGTTCTTC	CASSGSGGAYNEQFF
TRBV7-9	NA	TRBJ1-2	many	TGTGCCAGCAGCTTTATGGGGACGGATAACTATGGCTACACCTTC	CASSFMGTDNYGYTF
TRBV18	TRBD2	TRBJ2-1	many	TGTGCCAGCTCACCGCCGGGACTAGCGGGAGATGAGCAGTTCTTC	CASSPPGLAGDEQFF
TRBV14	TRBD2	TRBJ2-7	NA	TGTGCCAGCAGCCCCCTGGCGGGAGTAGCTCCTTCTTTCATCGACGAGCAGTACTTC	CASSPLAGVAPSFIDEQYF
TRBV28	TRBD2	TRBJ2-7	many	TGTGCCAGCAGATTCACACCTGCGGGGGGGCAGTACTTC	CASRFTPAGGQYF
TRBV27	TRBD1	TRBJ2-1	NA	TGTGCCAGCAGTTCCCCTGGGGACAGCTCCTACAATGAGCAGTTCTTC	CASSSPGDSSYNEQFF
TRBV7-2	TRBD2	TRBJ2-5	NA	TGTGCCAGCAGCTTAGAGGACGGGAGGGGACGGAGAGAGACCCAGTACTTC	CASSLEDGRGRRETQYF